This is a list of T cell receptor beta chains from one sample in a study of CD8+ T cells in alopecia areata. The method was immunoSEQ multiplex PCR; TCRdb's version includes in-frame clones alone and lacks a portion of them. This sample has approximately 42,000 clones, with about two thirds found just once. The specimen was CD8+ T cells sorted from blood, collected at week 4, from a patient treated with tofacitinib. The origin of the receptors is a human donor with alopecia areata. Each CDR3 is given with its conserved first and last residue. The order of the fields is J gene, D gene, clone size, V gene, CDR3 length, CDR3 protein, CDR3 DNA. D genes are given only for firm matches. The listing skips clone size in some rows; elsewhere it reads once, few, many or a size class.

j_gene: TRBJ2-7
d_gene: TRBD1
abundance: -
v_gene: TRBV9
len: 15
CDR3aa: CASSVGQALTYEQYF
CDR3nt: TGTGCCAGCAGCGTGGGACAGGCCTTAACCTACGAGCAGTACTTC

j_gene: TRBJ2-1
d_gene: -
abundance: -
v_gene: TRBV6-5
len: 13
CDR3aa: CASRLSSYNEQFF
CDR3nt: TGTGCCAGCAGGTTAAGCTCCTACAATGAGCAGTTCTTC

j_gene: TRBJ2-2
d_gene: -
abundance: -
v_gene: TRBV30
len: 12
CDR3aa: CAWRLGLGELFF
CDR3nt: TGTGCCTGGAGGCTAGGGCTCGGGGAGCTGTTTTTT

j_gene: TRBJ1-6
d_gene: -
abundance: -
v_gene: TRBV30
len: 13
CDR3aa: CAWSPGLDSPLHF
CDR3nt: TGTGCCTGGAGTCCTGGTCTGGATTCACCCCTCCACTTT

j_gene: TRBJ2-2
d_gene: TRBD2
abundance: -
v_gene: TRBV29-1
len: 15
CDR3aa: CSVQSSGGSFGELFF
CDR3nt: TGCAGCGTACAGTCTAGCGGGGGGTCCTTCGGGGAGCTGTTTTTT

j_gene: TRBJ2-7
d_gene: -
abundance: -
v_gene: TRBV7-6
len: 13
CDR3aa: CASSRDEFYEQYF
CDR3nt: TGTGCCAGCAGCCGAGACGAGTTCTACGAGCAGTACTTC

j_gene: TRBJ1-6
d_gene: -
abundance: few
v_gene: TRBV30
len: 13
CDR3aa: CAWSPVYNSPLHF
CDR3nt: TGTGCCTGGAGCCCCGTGTATAATTCACCCCTCCACTTT

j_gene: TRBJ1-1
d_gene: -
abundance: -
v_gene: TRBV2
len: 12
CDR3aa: CASSAVNTEAFF
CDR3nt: TGTGCCAGCAGCGCAGTGAACACTGAAGCTTTCTTT

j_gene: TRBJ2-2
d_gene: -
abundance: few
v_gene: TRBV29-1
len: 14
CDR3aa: CSVVTGPNTGELFF
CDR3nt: TGCAGCGTTGTAACAGGGCCTAACACCGGGGAGCTGTTTTTT

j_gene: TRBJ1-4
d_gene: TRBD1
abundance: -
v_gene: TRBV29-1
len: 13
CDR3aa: CSVETGTNEKLFF
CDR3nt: TGCAGCGTAGAGACAGGGACTAATGAAAAACTGTTTTTT

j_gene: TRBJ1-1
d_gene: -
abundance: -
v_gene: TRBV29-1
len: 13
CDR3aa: CSVEDHGNTEAFF
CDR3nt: TGCAGCGTTGAAGATCATGGTAACACTGAAGCTTTCTTT

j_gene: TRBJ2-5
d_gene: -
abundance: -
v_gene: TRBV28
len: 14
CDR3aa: CASSTGTPGGTQYF
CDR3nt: TGTGCCAGCAGTACCGGGACTCCAGGGGGGACCCAGTACTTC

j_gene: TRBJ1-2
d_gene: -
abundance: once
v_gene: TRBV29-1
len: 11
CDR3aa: CSATDSDHYTF
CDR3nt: TGCAGCGCGACCGACAGCGACCACTACACCTTC

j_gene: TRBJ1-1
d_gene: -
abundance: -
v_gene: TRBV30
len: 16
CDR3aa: CAWSLRGTPLDTEAFF
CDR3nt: TGTGCCTGGAGCCTAAGAGGGACCCCGCTGGACACTGAAGCTTTCTTT

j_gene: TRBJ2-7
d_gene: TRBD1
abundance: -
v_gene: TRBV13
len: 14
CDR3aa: CASSRRQGDYEQYF
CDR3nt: TGTGCCAGCAGTCGAAGACAGGGAGACTACGAGCAGTACTTC

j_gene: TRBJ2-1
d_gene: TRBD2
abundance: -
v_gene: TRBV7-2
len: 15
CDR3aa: CASSSRSGGHNEQFF
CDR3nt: TGTGCCAGCAGCTCCCGTAGCGGGGGCCATAATGAGCAGTTCTTC

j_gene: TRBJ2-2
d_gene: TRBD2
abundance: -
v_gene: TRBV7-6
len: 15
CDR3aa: CASSLERGGPGELFF
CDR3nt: TGTGCCAGCAGCTTAGAGCGGGGGGGCCCCGGGGAGCTGTTTTTT

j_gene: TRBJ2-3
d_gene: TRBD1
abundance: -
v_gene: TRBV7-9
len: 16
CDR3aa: CASSVQTGESTDTQYF
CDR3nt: TGTGCCAGCAGCGTGCAAACAGGGGAGAGCACAGATACGCAGTATTTT

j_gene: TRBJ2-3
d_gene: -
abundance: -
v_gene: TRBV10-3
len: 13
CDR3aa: CAISESVTDTQYF
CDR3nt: TGTGCCATCAGTGAGTCGGTTACAGATACGCAGTATTTT

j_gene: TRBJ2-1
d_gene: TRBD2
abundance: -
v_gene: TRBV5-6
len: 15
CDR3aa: CASSSSGGAEDEQFF
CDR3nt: TGTGCCAGCAGCAGTAGCGGGGGGGCCGAGGATGAGCAGTTCTTC

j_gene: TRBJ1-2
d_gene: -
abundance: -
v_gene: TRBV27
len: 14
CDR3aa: CASSLRGVGYGYTF
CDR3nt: TGTGCCAGCAGTTTGAGGGGAGTAGGGTATGGCTACACCTTC

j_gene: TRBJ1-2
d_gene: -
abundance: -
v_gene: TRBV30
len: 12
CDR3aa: CAWRSSFYGYTF
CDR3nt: TGTGCCTGGAGGAGTTCCTTCTATGGCTACACCTTC

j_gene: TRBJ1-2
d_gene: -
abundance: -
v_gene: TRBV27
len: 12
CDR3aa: CASSQGGYGYTF
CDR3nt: TGTGCCAGCTCACAGGGAGGATATGGCTACACCTTC

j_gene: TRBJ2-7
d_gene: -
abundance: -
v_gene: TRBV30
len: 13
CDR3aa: CAWSRSEAYEQYF
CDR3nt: TGTGCCTGGAGTCGGTCGGAAGCCTACGAGCAGTACTTC

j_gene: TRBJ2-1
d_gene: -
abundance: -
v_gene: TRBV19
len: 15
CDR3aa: CASSIGRTALNEQFF
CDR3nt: TGTGCCAGTAGTATAGGGAGGACCGCCCTCAATGAGCAGTTCTTC

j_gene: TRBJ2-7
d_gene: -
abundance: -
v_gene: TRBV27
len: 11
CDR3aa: CASSLNGEQYF
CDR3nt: TGTGCCAGCAGCCTAAACGGCGAGCAGTACTTC

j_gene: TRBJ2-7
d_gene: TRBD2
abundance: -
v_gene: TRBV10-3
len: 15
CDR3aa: CAISAYGAGGDEQYF
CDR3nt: TGTGCCATCAGCGCGTACGGGGCTGGGGGGGACGAGCAGTACTTC

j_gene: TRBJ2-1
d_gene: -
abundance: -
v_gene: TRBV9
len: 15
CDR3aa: CASSAPNLGDNEQFF
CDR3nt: TGTGCCAGCAGCGCCCCAAATCTGGGGGACAATGAGCAGTTCTTC

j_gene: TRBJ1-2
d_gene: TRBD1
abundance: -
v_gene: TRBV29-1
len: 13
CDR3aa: CSVAGTASYGYTF
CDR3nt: TGCAGCGTTGCTGGGACAGCGAGCTATGGCTACACCTTC

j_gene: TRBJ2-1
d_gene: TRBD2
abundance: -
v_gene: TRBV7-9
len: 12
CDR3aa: CASQRGGGEQFF
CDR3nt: TGTGCCAGCCAGCGGGGGGGCGGTGAGCAGTTCTTC

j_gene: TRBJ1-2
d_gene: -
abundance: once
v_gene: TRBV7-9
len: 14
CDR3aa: CASSLGAVNYGYTF
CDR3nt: TGTGCCAGCAGCTTAGGTGCGGTCAACTATGGCTACACCTTC

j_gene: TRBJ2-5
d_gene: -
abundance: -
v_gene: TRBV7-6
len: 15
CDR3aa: CASSLALGPRGAQYF
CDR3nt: TGTGCCAGCAGCTTAGCTCTGGGTCCCCGTGGGGCCCAGTACTTC

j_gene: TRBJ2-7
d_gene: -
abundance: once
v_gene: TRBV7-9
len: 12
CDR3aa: CASSLAAGGQYF
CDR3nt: TGTGCCAGCAGCTTAGCTGCCGGAGGGCAGTACTTC

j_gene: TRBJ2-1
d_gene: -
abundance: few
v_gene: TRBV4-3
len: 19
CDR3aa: CASSQGVGGKGSSYNEQFF
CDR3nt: TGCGCCAGCAGCCAAGGCGTTGGGGGTAAGGGGAGCTCCTACAATGAGCAGTTCTTC

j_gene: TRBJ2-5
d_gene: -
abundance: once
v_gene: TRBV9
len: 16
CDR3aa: CASSPSGQGYQETQYF
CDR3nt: TGTGCCAGCAGCCCCTCTGGGCAGGGCTATCAAGAGACCCAGTACTTC

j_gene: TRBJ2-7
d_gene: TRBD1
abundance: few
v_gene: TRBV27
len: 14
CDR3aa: CASSQRQGIDEQYF
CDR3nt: TGTGCCAGCAGCCAGCGACAGGGAATTGACGAGCAGTACTTC

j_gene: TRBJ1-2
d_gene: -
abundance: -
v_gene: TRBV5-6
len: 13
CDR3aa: CASSKDEATGYTF
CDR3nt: TGTGCCAGCAGCAAGGACGAAGCTACTGGCTACACCTTC

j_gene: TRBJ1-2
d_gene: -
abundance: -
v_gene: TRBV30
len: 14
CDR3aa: CAWSVGPGGDGYTF
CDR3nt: TGTGCCTGGAGTGTCGGTCCGGGGGGCGATGGCTACACCTTC

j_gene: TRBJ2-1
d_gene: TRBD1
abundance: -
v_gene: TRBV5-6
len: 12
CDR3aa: CASSFGDSEQFF
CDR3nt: TGTGCCAGCAGCTTTGGGGACAGTGAGCAGTTCTTC

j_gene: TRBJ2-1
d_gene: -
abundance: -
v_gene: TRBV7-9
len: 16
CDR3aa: CASSLARRTVNNEQFF
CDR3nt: TGTGCCAGCAGCTTAGCACGCAGGACGGTGAACAATGAGCAGTTCTTC

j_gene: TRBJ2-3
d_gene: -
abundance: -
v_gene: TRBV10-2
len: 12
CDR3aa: CASTDSTDTQYF
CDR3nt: TGCGCCAGCACGGATAGCACAGATACGCAGTATTTT

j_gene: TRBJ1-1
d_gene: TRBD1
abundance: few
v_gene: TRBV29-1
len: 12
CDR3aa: CSAYRGNTEAFF
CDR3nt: TGCAGTGCATACAGGGGGAACACTGAAGCTTTCTTT

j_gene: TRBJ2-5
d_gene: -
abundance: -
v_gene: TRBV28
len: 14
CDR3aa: CASSRDNNQETQYF
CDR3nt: TGTGCCAGCAGTCGAGACAACAACCAAGAGACCCAGTACTTC

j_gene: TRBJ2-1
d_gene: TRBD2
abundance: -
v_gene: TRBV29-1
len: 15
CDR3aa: CSVRWTSGDYNEQFF
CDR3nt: TGCAGCGTTCGCTGGACTAGCGGGGACTACAATGAGCAGTTCTTC

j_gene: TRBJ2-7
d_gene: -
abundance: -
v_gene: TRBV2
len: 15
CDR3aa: CASSEGDSPTYEQYF
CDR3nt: TGTGCCAGCAGTGAAGGTGACAGTCCAACGTACGAGCAGTACTTC

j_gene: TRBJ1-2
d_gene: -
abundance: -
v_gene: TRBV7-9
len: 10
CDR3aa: CASSLGFETF
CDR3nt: TGTGCCAGCAGCTTAGGATTCGAGACCTTC

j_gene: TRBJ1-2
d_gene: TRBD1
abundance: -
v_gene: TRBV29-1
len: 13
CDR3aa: CSARTGRKDGYTF
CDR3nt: TGCAGCGCTAGGACAGGGAGGAAGGATGGCTACACCTTC

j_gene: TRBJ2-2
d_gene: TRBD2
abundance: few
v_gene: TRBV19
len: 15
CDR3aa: CASSIGLAGTGELFF
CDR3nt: TGTGCCAGTAGTATCGGGCTAGCGGGCACCGGGGAGCTGTTTTTT

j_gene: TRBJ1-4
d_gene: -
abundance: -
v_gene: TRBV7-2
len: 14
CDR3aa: CASSRRVSNEKLFF
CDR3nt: TGTGCCAGCAGCCGCAGGGTTTCTAATGAAAAACTGTTTTTT

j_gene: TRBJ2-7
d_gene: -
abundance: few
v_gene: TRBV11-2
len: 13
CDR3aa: CASSLVGTREQYF
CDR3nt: TGTGCCAGCAGCTTAGTCGGAACACGCGAGCAGTACTTC

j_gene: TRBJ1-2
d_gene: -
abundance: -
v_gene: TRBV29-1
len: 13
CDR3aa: CSVRQTALDGYTF
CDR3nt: TGCAGCGTGCGACAAACTGCACTGGATGGCTACACCTTC

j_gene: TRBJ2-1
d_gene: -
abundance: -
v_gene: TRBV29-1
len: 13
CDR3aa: CSVGSFQGIEQFF
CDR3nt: TGCAGCGTTGGAAGTTTCCAGGGGATTGAGCAGTTCTTC

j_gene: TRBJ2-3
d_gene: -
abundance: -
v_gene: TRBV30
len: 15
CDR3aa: CAWSFTAGATDTQYF
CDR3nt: TGTGCCTGGAGTTTTACAGCTGGTGCTACAGATACGCAGTATTTT

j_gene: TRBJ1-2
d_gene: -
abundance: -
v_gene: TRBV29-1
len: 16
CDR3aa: CSVEDKGLGEYYGYTF
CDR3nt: TGCAGCGTTGAAGATAAGGGGCTGGGCGAGTACTATGGCTACACCTTC

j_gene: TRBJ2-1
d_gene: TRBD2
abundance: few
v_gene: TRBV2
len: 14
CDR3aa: CASSGTSGGDEQFF
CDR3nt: TGTGCCAGCAGTGGGACTAGCGGGGGGGATGAGCAGTTCTTC

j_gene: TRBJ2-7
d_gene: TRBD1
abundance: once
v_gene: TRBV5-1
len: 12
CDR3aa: CASSRDRDEQYF
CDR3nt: TGCGCCAGCAGCCGAGACAGGGACGAGCAGTACTTC

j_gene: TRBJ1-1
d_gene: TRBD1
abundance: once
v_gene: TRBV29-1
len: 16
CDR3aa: CSVEHRDRGLNTEAFF
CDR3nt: TGCAGCGTTGAACACCGGGACAGGGGGTTGAACACTGAAGCTTTCTTT

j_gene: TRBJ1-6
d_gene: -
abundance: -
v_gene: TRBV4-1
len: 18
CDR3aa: CASSQVLSGSSYNSPLHF
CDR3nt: TGCGCCAGCAGCCAAGTCCTCTCAGGGAGCTCCTATAATTCACCCCTCCACTTT